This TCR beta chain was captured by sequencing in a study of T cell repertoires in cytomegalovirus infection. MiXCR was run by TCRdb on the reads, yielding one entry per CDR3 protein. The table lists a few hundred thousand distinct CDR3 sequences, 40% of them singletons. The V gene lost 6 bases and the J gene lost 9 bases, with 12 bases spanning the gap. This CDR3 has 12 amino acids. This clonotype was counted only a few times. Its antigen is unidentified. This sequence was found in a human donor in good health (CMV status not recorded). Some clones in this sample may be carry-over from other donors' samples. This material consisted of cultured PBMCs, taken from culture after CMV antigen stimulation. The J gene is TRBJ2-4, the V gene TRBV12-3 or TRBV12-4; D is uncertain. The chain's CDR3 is CASSFRLVIQYF. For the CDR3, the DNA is TGTGCCAGCAGCTTCAGGCTTGTCATTCAGTACTTC.